The TCR beta chain under discussion was sequenced for a study of blood T cell repertoires in COVID-19. The germline V and J ends were trimmed by 2 bases and 4 bases, with 17 bases remaining between them. The CDR3 sequence is 16 residues long. The germline gives CDR1 KGHSH, CDR2 LQKENI. The data were produced by immunoSEQ multiplex PCR, yet TCRdb's version contains in-frame clones alone and is incomplete. The sample holds 250,000 or so clones; over 75% are singletons and the top ten take about 3.5%. The sample was PBMCs or T cells enriched from blood (not recorded which). This TCR derives from a woman aged 25-40 years who had been exposed to COVID-19. This rearrangement joins TRBV18 to TRBJ1-1; perhaps TRBD1 as D (6 bases). CDR3 amino acids: CASSPGRGAKGTEAFF. CDR3 nucleotides: TGTGCCAGCTCACCAGGGAGGGGGGCAAAAGGCACTGAAGCTTTCTTT.